The 8 T cell receptor beta chains given below trace back to one sample, sequenced in a study of T-cell memory formation after mild COVID-19. Each CDR3 protein is one row after TCRdb ran MiXCR on the 5' RACE reads. The sample has about 430,000 distinct CDR3 sequences; approximately 25% are singletons. The sequenced material came from PBMCs or a T cell subset sorted from them (not recorded which). The receptors were gathered from an adult woman who had mild COVID-19 (a few samples of this study predate the infection). Cell type and time point are not known.

The chain employs TRBV9 and TRBJ2-3; 7 positions match TRBD1. V trimming: 4 bases; J trimming: 0 bases; junction bases outside the gene matches: 5. This CDR3 has 15 residues. Germline CDR1 is SGDLS and CDR2 is YYNGEE. CDR3 amino acids: CASSPGTASTDTQYF. The CDR3 nucleotides are TGTGCCAGCAGCCCGGGGACAGCTAGCACAGATACGCAGTATTTT.

V usage is TRBV15 and J usage is TRBJ1-5; D remains unclear. This CDR3 contains 16 residues. The V gene lost 0 bases and the J gene lost 2 bases, with 11 bases spanning the gap. Germline V gene sequence: CDR1 LNHNV, CDR2 YYDKDF (reference sequence). CDR3 nucleotide sequence: TGTGCCACCAGCAGAGAGATTAGACTGGGCAATCAGCCCCAGCATTTT. It specifies CATSREIRLGNQPQHF.

The chain is built from TRBV4-1 and TRBJ2-4; weak D call: TRBD1 (8 bases). CDR1 MGHRA and CDR2 YSYEKL come from the germline V gene. CDR3 length equals 16 residues. Trimming left V 3 bases short and J 3 bases short, with 15 bases between. CDR3 region: CASSHGQGGDKNIQYF. CDR3 nucleotide sequence: TGCGCCAGCAGCCACGGACAGGGAGGGGACAAAAACATTCAGTACTTC.

The chain couples TRBV5-1 to TRBJ2-7; 11 nucleotides line up with TRBD2. The germline gives CDR1 SGHRS, CDR2 YFSETQ. This CDR3 contains 17 residues. Trimming removed 4 bases from V and 3 bases from J; junction bases left unmatched: 12. This CDR3 is CASSLGLAADFIYEQYF. Here the CDR3 DNA reads TGCGCCAGCAGCCTGGGACTAGCGGCCGACTTTATCTACGAGCAGTACTTC.

This clonotype was detected only a few times. The chain is built from TRBV20-1 and TRBJ2-3; D call uncertain. V was trimmed by 4 bases and J by 0 bases, leaving 17 bases between them. The CDR3 runs to 16 residues. Germline loops: CDR1 DFQATT, CDR2 SNEGSKA (reference sequence). In DNA, the CDR3 is TGCAGTGCTACCTCCGTCCAACCGCCTAGCACAGATACGCAGTATTTT. Amino acids: CSATSVQPPSTDTQYF.

The chain couples TRBV29-1 to TRBJ2-3; 12 bases map to TRBD1. The V gene end was trimmed by 6 bases and the J gene end by 0 bases; junction bases not matched to a gene: 4. This CDR3 is built from 15 residues. Germline loops: CDR1 SQVTM, CDR2 ANQGSEA. The CDR3 coding sequence is TGCAGCGTGCGGGACAGGGGGCTCAGCACAGATACGCAGTATTTT. Translation: CSVRDRGLSTDTQYF.

This clonotype has more than one count but fewer than ten. The chain uses TRBV7-8 and TRBJ2-3; D might be TRBD2 (5 bases). V lost 8 bases to trimming and J lost 0 bases, with 21 bases between them. Germline V gives CDR1 SGHVS, CDR2 FQNEAQ. The CDR3 totals 17 residues. The CDR3 bases are TGTGCCAGCCGCAAGACCCTCGTGCGGGTTAGCACAGATACGCAGTATTTT. As protein: CASRKTLVRVSTDTQYF.

This chain joins TRBV2 and TRBJ1-1, with D possibly TRBD1 on 6 matching bases. The CDR3 length is 13 residues. Trimming pared 3 bases from V and 5 bases from J, leaving 10 bases between. CDR1 is SNHLY and CDR2 is FYNNEI in the germline V gene. The CDR3 DNA sequence: TGTGCCAGCAGTGACAGGGGCTGGACTGAAGCTTTCTTT. Its translation: CASSDRGWTEAFF.